The present entry profiles one T cell receptor (beta chain) with its context. Its matching antigen is unknown. It was with a sample-barcoded 5' primer and a J-beta primer mix that a second PCR of roughly 7 to 12 cycles was run. A single record per CDR3 protein comes from TCRdb applying MiXCR to the 5' RACE reads. This table holds about 620,000 distinct CDR3 sequences, roughly 20% found once. This entry is derived from a study of blood T cells in healthy people across ages. The study's findings and limits: As age increased, TCR beta diversity per million T cells fell in a roughly linear fashion.

Germline assignment: CDR1 MGHRA and CDR2 YSYEKL. The CDR3 has 21 amino acids. With V trimmed by 2 bases and J by 1 base, 20 bases remained unmatched. Sequencing input: blood. The sequence was obtained from a man aged 65 to 85 in good health. This chain uses TRBV4-1 with TRBJ2-4; 7 bases map to TRBD1. CDR3 loop: CASSQPPGQRGVGPAKNIQYF. Written as DNA, the CDR3 is TGCGCCAGCAGCCAACCGCCGGGACAGCGAGGGGTAGGACCGGCCAAAAACATTCAGTACTTC.